This T cell receptor beta chain came from a study of shared clonotypes between healthy human individuals. Repertoires were generated with immunoSEQ multiplex PCR, while TCRdb's copy carries only in-frame clones and drops some. The sample consists of fewer than 3 million clones, around 93% of them appearing once. The CDR3 has 13 amino acids. In germline, CDR1 is MNHEY, CDR2 SMNVEV (reference sequence). Trimming removed 5 bases from V and 4 bases from J, with 11 bases in between. This clone has only a few counts. The source is a man younger than 35 in good health. Some clones in this sample may be carry-over from other donors' samples. What was sequenced was naive CD4+ T cells from PBMCs. Regarding subset: CD45RA+ positively selected. The chain employs TRBV27 and TRBJ1-1; a possible D gene is TRBD1 (5 bases). DNA for the CDR3: TGTGCCAGCAGTAGGGGAGTGAGCACTGAAGCTTTCTTT. Encoded protein: CASSRGVSTEAFF.